A selection of T cell receptor beta chains follows, all from one sample in a study of human T cells and chemical hapten exposure. TCRdb reprocessed the RACE reads with MiXCR, giving one entry per CDR3 protein. The data contain 150,000 to 200,000 distinct CDR3 sequences, 28% of them singletons. The material sequenced was whole blood, taken in connection with sensitization to the hapten diphenylcyclopropenone (DPC). The source of these receptors is a woman aged 18 to 35 with alopecia areata. Some clones in this sample may be carry-over from other donors' samples. Each CDR3 is given with its conserved first and last residue. D genes are given only for firm matches. Part of the rows lack a size; the others show once, few, many or a class for expanded clones.

size	D	V	J	CDR3	DNA
NA	NA	TRBV10-3	TRBJ2-7	CAISEQYEQYF	TGTGCCATCAGTGAACAGTACGAGCAGTACTTC
NA	NA	TRBV25-1	TRBJ2-1	CASSPVLRGSNEQFF	TGTGCCAGCAGTCCGGTCCTTAGGGGATCGAATGAGCAGTTCTTC
few	TRBD1	TRBV20-1	TRBJ1-1	CSASRTGVTEAFF	TGCAGTGCTAGCAGGACAGGTGTTACTGAAGCTTTCTTT
NA	NA	TRBV6-2/TRBV6-3	TRBJ2-3	CASSLNPDTQYF	TGTGCCAGCAGTTTGAATCCAGATACGCAGTATTTT
NA	NA	TRBV28	TRBJ1-6	CASSLPGSYNSPLHF	TGTGCCAGCAGTTTACCTGGGTCCTATAATTCACCCCTCCACTTT
few	NA	TRBV7-2	TRBJ1-6	CASSLAGGADSPLHF	TGTGCCAGCAGCTTAGCTGGGGGTGCGGATTCACCCCTCCACTTT
NA	TRBD1	TRBV12-3/TRBV12-4	TRBJ2-7	CASSFGDRGVFDEQYF	TGTGCCAGCAGTTTCGGGGACAGGGGAGTGTTCGACGAGCAGTACTTC
NA	NA	TRBV7-9	TRBJ2-7	CASSHPELTYEQYF	TGTGCCAGCTCCCACCCAGAATTGACCTACGAGCAGTACTTC
NA	TRBD1	TRBV2	TRBJ2-7	CASMSGQGAREQYF	TGTGCCAGCATGTCGGGACAGGGGGCACGCGAGCAGTACTTC
NA	NA	TRBV29-1	TRBJ2-2	CSVRFGLRGTGELFF	TGCAGCGTTCGATTTGGCCTTCGGGGCACCGGGGAGCTGTTTTTT
NA	NA	TRBV10-3	TRBJ1-2	CAISESPGLTANYGYTF	TGTGCCATCAGTGAGTCCCCGGGGTTAACAGCTAACTATGGCTACACCTTC
NA	NA	TRBV2	TRBJ2-3	CASKVGQGTDTQYF	TGTGCCAGCAAGGTGGGGCAGGGCACAGATACGCAGTATTTT
NA	TRBD2	TRBV19	TRBJ2-4	CASSIETSGLVLRDIQYF	TGTGCCAGTAGTATAGAAACTAGCGGACTCGTCTTACGGGACATTCAGTACTTC
NA	NA	TRBV7-2	TRBJ2-7	CASSFGPYEQYF	TGTGCCAGCAGCTTCGGACCCTACGAGCAGTACTTC
NA	NA	TRBV20-1	TRBJ2-1	CSAVGNYNEQFF	TGCAGTGCTGTTGGAAACTATAATGAGCAGTTCTTC
NA	NA	TRBV20-1	TRBJ1-5	CSARARGASNQPQHF	TGCAGTGCTAGAGCTCGCGGGGCGAGCAATCAGCCCCAGCATTTT
NA	NA	TRBV4-2	TRBJ1-1	CASSQGVNTEAFF	TGTGCCAGCAGCCAGGGGGTGAACACTGAAGCTTTCTTT
few	NA	TRBV5-1	TRBJ2-5	CASRYGAGQETQYF	TGCGCCTCCCGGTACGGGGCCGGGCAAGAGACCCAGTACTTC
few	NA	TRBV20-1	TRBJ1-2	CSSSWGGGYTF	TGCAGTTCTTCCTGGGGGGGCGGCTACACCTTC
few	TRBD1	TRBV5-6	TRBJ1-6	CASSDRANSPLHF	TGTGCCAGCAGTGACAGGGCTAATTCACCCCTCCACTTT
NA	NA	TRBV4-2	TRBJ1-1	CASTIPGGPEAFF	TGTGCCAGCACCATACCCGGGGGCCCTGAAGCTTTCTTT
NA	NA	TRBV20-1	TRBJ2-7	CSAADNSYEQYF	TGCAGTGCTGCGGACAACTCCTACGAGCAGTACTTC
few	NA	TRBV20-1	TRBJ2-1	CSARSPTGQVNEQFF	TGCAGTGCTAGATCCCCTACAGGGCAGGTCAATGAGCAGTTCTTC
NA	TRBD2	TRBV7-2	TRBJ2-5	CASSSMLAGLWNQETQYF	TGTGCCAGCAGCTCAATGTTAGCGGGGCTGTGGAACCAAGAGACCCAGTACTTC
few	NA	TRBV27	TRBJ1-2	CASKLSLNYGYTF	TGTGCCAGCAAGTTGAGCCTTAACTATGGCTACACCTTC
NA	NA	TRBV29-1	TRBJ2-1	CSVEDPGGEQFF	TGCAGCGTTGAAGATCCCGGAGGTGAGCAGTTCTTC
NA	TRBD1	TRBV29-1	TRBJ2-3	CSVETGGKDTQYF	TGCAGCGTTGAGACAGGGGGTAAAGATACGCAGTATTTT
NA	NA	TRBV9	TRBJ1-2	CASSGQINYGYTF	TGTGCCAGCAGTGGACAGATTAACTATGGCTACACCTTC
few	TRBD1	TRBV29-1	TRBJ2-5	CSVEAATGVRGETQYF	TGCAGCGTTGAGGCAGCGACAGGGGTTAGAGGAGAGACCCAGTACTTC
NA	NA	TRBV4-1	TRBJ2-6	CASSQLTGAGANVLTF	TGCGCCAGCAGCCAACTCACAGGTGCTGGGGCCAACGTCCTGACTTTC
few	TRBD1	TRBV6-1	TRBJ2-1	CASREGTGVGQFF	TGTGCCAGCAGAGAAGGGACAGGGGTTGGGCAGTTCTTC
NA	TRBD1	TRBV9	TRBJ2-2	CASSPRDRVDTGELFF	TGTGCCAGCAGCCCACGGGACAGGGTGGACACCGGGGAGCTGTTTTTT
NA	TRBD1	TRBV6-4	TRBJ2-2	CASSPDREATGELFF	TGTGCCAGCAGCCCGGACAGGGAGGCCACCGGGGAGCTGTTTTTT
few	NA	TRBV4-2	TRBJ2-1	CASSQDPRSSYNEQFF	TGTGCCAGCAGCCAAGACCCTAGATCTTCCTACAATGAGCAGTTCTTC
few	NA	TRBV4-3	TRBJ2-1	CASSQGYTSSANEQFF	TGCGCCAGCAGCCAAGGTTATACGTCCTCAGCCAATGAGCAGTTCTTC
NA	TRBD1	TRBV12-3/TRBV12-4	TRBJ2-2	CASSLWGRGRSGELFF	TGTGCCAGCAGTTTATGGGGCAGGGGGCGCTCCGGGGAGCTGTTTTTT
few	NA	TRBV27	TRBJ1-1	CASSDKMNTEAFF	TGTGCCAGTTCGGACAAGATGAACACTGAAGCTTTCTTT
NA	NA	TRBV6-4	TRBJ1-5	CASSPNAGHEQPQHF	TGTGCCAGCAGTCCGAATGCGGGACATGAACAGCCCCAGCATTTT
NA	NA	TRBV7-2	TRBJ2-7	CASSLIGMVGRRSYEQYF	TGTGCCAGCAGCTTAATCGGTATGGTTGGGAGACGCTCCTACGAGCAGTACTTC
NA	NA	TRBV5-1	TRBJ2-1	CASIHLNEQFF	TGCGCCAGCATCCACCTCAATGAGCAGTTCTTC
NA	TRBD1	TRBV6-2/TRBV6-3	TRBJ2-7	CASSGTGYEQYF	TGTGCCAGCAGCGGGACAGGGTACGAGCAGTACTTC
few	TRBD2	TRBV6-2/TRBV6-3	TRBJ2-2	CASSYSRTSGRNTGELFF	TGTGCCAGCAGTTACTCCCGGACTAGCGGGAGAAACACCGGGGAGCTGTTTTTT
NA	NA	TRBV6-2/TRBV6-3	TRBJ1-2	CASSYSGTTGDGYTF	TGTGCCAGCAGTTACTCCGGGACAACCGGGGATGGCTACACCTTC
NA	TRBD1	TRBV4-2	TRBJ1-4	CASNFGTGSNEKLFF	TGTGCCAGCAACTTTGGGACAGGGTCTAATGAAAAACTGTTTTTT
NA	TRBD1	TRBV5-1	TRBJ1-5	CASSLEGGAIQPQHF	TGCGCCAGCAGCTTGGAAGGGGGCGCGATTCAGCCCCAGCATTTT
few	NA	TRBV15	TRBJ1-1	CATSRVAGNTEAFF	TGTGCCACCAGCAGAGTAGCAGGGAACACTGAAGCTTTCTTT